These 13 T cell receptor beta chains were sequenced from one sample in a study of OX40 agonist ivuxolimab in advanced cancers. Clones were sequenced by immunoSEQ multiplex PCR, and TCRdb holds only the in-frame ones, with some missing. The sample yields under 35,000 clones, 80% to 85% seen once. The sample in question was CD4+ or CD8+ T cells sorted from blood, obtained in a trial of the OX40 agonist ivuxolimab. The source of these receptors is an adult with an advanced solid tumor such as melanoma, head and neck, liver or kidney cancer.

This rearrangement joins TRBV10-3 to TRBJ2-2, with 9 nucleotides matching TRBD2. V dropped 6 bases and J dropped 5; count of bases not matched to a gene: 4. Germline V CDR1 and CDR2: ENHRY, SYGVKD. The CDR3 runs 14 residues. CDR3 nucleotides: TGTGCCATCAGCCACACTAGCGGGACCGGGGAGCTGTTTTTT. Residues: CAISHTSGTGELFF.

The chain carries TRBV7-3 and TRBJ2-1; D is perhaps TRBD2 (7 bases). Trimming took 5 bases from V and 6 from J, leaving 17 bases between them. The CDR3 spans 15 residues. Germline-derived CDR1 and CDR2 are SGHTA and FQGTGA. CDR3: CASSGARGAINEQFF. The CDR3 region has the DNA TGTGCCAGCAGCGGAGCACGGGGGGCGATCAATGAGCAGTTCTTC.

The chain couples TRBV7-2 to TRBJ1-1; TRBD1 is a possible D gene (5 bases). The V and J ends lost 5 bases and 5 bases respectively, with 9 bases between them. CDR1 is SGHTA, CDR2 FQGNSA, per germline. CDR3 size: 12 residues. CDR3: CASSQGRTEAFF. The CDR3 DNA reads TGTGCCAGCAGCCAGGGACGGACTGAAGCTTTCTTT.

This rearrangement joins TRBV30 to TRBJ1-6; perhaps TRBD1 as D (6 bases). The CDR3 runs 17 residues. The germline CDR1 and CDR2 sequences are GTSNPN and SVGIG (reference sequence). Between the trimmed V and J ends, which lost 2 bases and 7 bases, there was a span of 21 bases. The CDR3 region has the DNA TGTGCCTGGAGTTCCCTCCGGGACATAAGGGAGAATTCACCCCTCCACTTT. It is translated as CAWSSLRDIRENSPLHF.

CDR3 protein: CASSSGLVQDEQYF. CDR3 nucleotide sequence: TGTGCCAGCAGTTCGGGACTAGTTCAGGACGAGCAGTACTTC. The rearrangement uses TRBV27 and TRBJ2-7, with TRBD2 matching over 8 bases. V lost 4 bases to trimming and J lost 5 bases; unmatched junction nucleotides: 7. There are 14 residues in the CDR3. Per the germline V gene, CDR1 is MNHEY and CDR2 is SMNVEV (reference sequence).

The chain carries TRBV4-1 and TRBJ2-7, with TRBD1 as a possible D gene (6 bases). With 4 bases removed from V and 3 bases from J, the gap between germline ends came to 16 bases. CDR3 size: 15 residues. From germline, CDR1 is MGHRA and CDR2 YSYEKL. CDR3: CASSLMAGENYEQYF. DNA for the CDR3: TGCGCCAGCAGCCTCATGGCAGGGGAGAACTACGAGCAGTACTTC.

The V and J genes are TRBV9 and TRBJ2-7, with 7 bases aligning to TRBD1. After removal of 4 bases from V and 4 bases from J, the junction contained 8 bases not matched to a gene. The V gene's germline CDR1 is SGDLS and CDR2 YYNGEE. This CDR3 contains 14 residues. The CDR3 DNA reads as TGTGCCAGCAGCCTTACCGGGACAGCTTACGAGCAGTACTTC. Amino acid sequence: CASSLTGTAYEQYF.

V is TRBV27 and J is TRBJ2-1; possible D gene TRBD2, 5 bases. The germline V gene encodes CDR1 MNHEY and CDR2 SMNVEV (reference sequence). V shed 5 bases and J shed 5 bases, with 13 bases lying between them. The CDR3 extends over 14 amino acids. In DNA, the CDR3 is TGTGCCAGCAGTACCGGGATGGGGAACAATGAGCAGTTCTTC. Protein: CASSTGMGNNEQFF.

The V gene is TRBV7-9, the J gene TRBJ2-5; D is perhaps TRBD1 (6 bases). The V end was cut by 3 bases, the J end by 9 bases, with 17 bases between. CDR1 is SEHNR and CDR2 is FQNEAQ in the germline V gene (reference sequence). The CDR3 extends over 14 amino acids. This chain's CDR3 is CASSFSPGQTAQYF. The CDR3 DNA reads as TGTGCCAGCAGCTTCTCCCCTGGACAGACGGCCCAGTACTTC. Variable domain in full (rest from reference TRBV7-9 and TRBJ2-5): DTGVSQNPRHKITKRGQNVTFRCDPISEHNRLYWYRQTLGQGPEFLTYFQNEAQLEKSRLLSDRFSAERPKGSFSTLEIQRTEQGDSAMYLCASSFSPGQTAQYFGPGTRLLVL.

This clone appeared a single time. The chain uses TRBV4-3 and TRBJ1-1, with D perhaps TRBD1 (6 bases). The CDR3 contains 13 residues. V was cut by 4 bases and J by 5 bases, with 11 bases left in between. In germline, CDR1 is LGHNA, CDR2 YSLEER. For the CDR3, the DNA is TGCGCCAGCAGCCTTACAGGGAAGACTGAAGCTTTCTTT. This translates into CASSLTGKTEAFF.

The gene calls are TRBV5-6 and TRBJ1-2; unclear D gene. Trimming pared 0 bases from V and 7 bases from J, leaving 10 bases between. This CDR3 has 13 residues. Germline V gives CDR1 SGHDT, CDR2 YYEEEE. CDR3 sequence (DNA): TGTGCCAGCAGCTTGGTTAGGGATGCTGGCTACACCTTC. Translation gives CASSLVRDAGYTF.

The rearrangement links TRBV27 to TRBJ2-1; TRBD2 agrees at 9 bases. Germline CDR1 reads MNHEY; CDR2 reads SMNVEV (reference sequence). After removal of 1 base from V and 5 bases from J, the junction contained 3 bases not matched to a gene. CDR3 length equals 15 residues. The CDR3 loop is CASSLWVAGDNEQFF. CDR3 coding DNA: TGTGCCAGCAGTTTATGGGTAGCGGGAGACAATGAGCAGTTCTTC.

The chain links TRBV6-5 to TRBJ2-7; 8 bases fit TRBD1. This CDR3 spans 14 amino acids. Per germline, CDR1 MNHEY and CDR2 SVGAGI. V was clipped by 0 bases and J by 6 bases; unmatched bases: 4. CDR3 nucleotides: TGTGCCAGCAGTTACTCAGGGCAGGGGGCCGAGCAGTACTTC. Its translation: CASSYSGQGAEQYF.